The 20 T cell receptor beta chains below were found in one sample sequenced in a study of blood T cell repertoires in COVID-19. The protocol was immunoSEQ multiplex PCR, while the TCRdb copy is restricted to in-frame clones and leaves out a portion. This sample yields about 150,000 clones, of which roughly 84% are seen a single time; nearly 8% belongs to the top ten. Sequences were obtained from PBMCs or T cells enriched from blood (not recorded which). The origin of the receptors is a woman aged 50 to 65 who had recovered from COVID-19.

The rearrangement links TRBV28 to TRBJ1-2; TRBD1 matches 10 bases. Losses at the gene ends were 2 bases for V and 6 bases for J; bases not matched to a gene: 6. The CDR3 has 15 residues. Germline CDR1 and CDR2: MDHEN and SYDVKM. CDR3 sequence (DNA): TGTGCCAGCAGTTTACCTCCGGGACAGGGGCATGGCTACACCTTC. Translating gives CASSLPPGQGHGYTF.

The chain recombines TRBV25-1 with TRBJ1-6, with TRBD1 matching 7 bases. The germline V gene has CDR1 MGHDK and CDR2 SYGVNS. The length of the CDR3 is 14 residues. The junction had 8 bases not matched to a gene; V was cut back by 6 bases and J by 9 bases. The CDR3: CASRTGTESSPLHF. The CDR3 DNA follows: TGTGCCAGCAGGACCGGGACAGAAAGTTCACCCCTCCACTTT.

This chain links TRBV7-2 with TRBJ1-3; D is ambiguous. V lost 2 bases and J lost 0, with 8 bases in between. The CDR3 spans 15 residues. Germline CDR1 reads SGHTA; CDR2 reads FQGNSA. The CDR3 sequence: CASSLTAASGNTIYF. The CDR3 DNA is TGTGCCAGCAGCTTAACGGCGGCCTCTGGAAACACCATATATTTT.

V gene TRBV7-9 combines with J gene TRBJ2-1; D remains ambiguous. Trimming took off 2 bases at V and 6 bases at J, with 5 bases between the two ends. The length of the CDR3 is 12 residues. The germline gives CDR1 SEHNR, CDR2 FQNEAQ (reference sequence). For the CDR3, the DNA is TGTGCCAGCAGCTTACAAATCAATGAGCAGTTCTTC. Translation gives CASSLQINEQFF.

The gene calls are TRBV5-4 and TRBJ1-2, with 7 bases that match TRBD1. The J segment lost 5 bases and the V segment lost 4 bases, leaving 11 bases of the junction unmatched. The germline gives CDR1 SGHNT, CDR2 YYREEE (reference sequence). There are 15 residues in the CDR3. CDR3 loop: CASSGQTGKEYGYTF. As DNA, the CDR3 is TGTGCCAGCAGCGGGCAGACAGGGAAGGAGTATGGCTACACCTTC.

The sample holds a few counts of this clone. The CDR3 region is CASSLKGLAGANTGELFF. The CDR3 DNA is TGTGCCAGCAGCTTGAAAGGACTAGCGGGGGCGAACACCGGGGAGCTGTTTTTT. The chain recombines TRBV11-3 with TRBJ2-2; 13 nucleotides line up with TRBD2. Unmatched junction bases numbered 4, after V lost 3 bases and J lost 0 bases. Germline CDR1 is SGHNT and CDR2 is YENEEA. The length of the CDR3 is 18 residues.

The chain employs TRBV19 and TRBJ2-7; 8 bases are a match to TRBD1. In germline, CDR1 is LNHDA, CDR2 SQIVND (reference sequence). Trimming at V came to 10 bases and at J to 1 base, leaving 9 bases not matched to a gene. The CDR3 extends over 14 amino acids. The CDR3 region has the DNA TGTGCCACCCGAGACAGGGGAGGTTCCTACGAGCAGTACTTC. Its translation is CATRDRGGSYEQYF.

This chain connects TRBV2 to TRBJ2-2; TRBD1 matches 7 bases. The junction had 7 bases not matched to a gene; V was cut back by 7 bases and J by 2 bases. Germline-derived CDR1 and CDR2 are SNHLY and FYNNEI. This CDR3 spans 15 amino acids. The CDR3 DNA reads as TGTGCCAGCAACCTGGGACAGACAAACACCGGGGAGCTGTTTTTT. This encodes CASNLGQTNTGELFF. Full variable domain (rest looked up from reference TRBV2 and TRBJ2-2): EPEVTQTPSHQVTQMGQEVILRCVPISNHLYFYWYRQILGQKVEFLVSFYNNEISEKSEIFDDQFSVERPDGSNFTLKIRSTKLEDSAMYFCASNLGQTNTGELFFGEGSRLTVL.

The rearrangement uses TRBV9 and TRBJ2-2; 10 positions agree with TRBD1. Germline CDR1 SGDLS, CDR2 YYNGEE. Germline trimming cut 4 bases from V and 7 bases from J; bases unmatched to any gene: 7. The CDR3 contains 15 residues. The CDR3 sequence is CASSKTGGAGGELFF. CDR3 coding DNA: TGTGCCAGCAGCAAGACAGGGGGCGCCGGCGGGGAGCTGTTTTTT.

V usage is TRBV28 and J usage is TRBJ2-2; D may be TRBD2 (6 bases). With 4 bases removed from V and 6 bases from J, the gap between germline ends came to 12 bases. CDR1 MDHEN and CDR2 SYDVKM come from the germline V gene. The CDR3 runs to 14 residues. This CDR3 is CASSSPGSAGELFF. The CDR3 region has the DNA TGTGCCAGCAGTTCCCCCGGGAGCGCCGGGGAGCTGTTTTTT. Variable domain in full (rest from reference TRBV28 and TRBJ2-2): DVKVTQSSRYLVKRTGEKVFLECVQDMDHENMFWYRQDPGLGLRLIYFSYDVKMKEKGDIPEGYSVSREKKERFSLILESASTNQTSMYLCASSSPGSAGELFFGEGSRLTVL.

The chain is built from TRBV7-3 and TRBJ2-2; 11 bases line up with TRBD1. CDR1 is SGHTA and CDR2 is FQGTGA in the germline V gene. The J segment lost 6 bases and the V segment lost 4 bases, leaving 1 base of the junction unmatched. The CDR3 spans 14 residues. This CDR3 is CASSWGQGAGELFF. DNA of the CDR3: TGTGCCAGCAGCTGGGGACAGGGGGCCGGGGAGCTGTTTTTT.

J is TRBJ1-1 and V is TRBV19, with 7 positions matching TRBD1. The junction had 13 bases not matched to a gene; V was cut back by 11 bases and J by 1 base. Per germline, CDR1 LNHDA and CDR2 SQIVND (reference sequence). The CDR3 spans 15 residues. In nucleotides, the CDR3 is TGTGCCGTCCTACAATTACGACAGGGGAACACTGAAGCTTTCTTT. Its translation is CAVLQLRQGNTEAFF.

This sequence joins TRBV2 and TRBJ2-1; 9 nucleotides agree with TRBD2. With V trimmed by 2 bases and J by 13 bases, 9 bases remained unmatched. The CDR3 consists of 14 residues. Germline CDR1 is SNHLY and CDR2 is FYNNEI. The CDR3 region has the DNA TGTGCCAGCAGTGAATTCGGTAGCGGGAGACTCCAGTTCTTC. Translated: CASSEFGSGRLQFF.

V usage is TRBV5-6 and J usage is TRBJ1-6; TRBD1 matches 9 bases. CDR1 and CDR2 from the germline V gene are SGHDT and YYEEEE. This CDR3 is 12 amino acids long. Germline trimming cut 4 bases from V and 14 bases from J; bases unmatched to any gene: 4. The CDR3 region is CASSRDREALHF. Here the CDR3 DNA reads TGTGCCAGCAGCCGGGACAGGGAGGCCCTCCACTTT. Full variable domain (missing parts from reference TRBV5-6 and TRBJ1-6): DAGVTQSPTHLIKTRGQQVTLRCSPKSGHDTVSWYQQALGQGPQFIFQYYEEEERQRGNFPDRFSGHQFPNYSSELNVNALLLGDSALYLCASSRDREALHFGNGTRLTVT.

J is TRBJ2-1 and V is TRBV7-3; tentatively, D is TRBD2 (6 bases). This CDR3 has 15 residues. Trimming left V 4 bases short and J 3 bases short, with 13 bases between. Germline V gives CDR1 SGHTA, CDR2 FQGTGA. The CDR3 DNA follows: TGTGCCAGCAGCTCTACGGCGGGGAACTACAATGAGCAGTTCTTC. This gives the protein CASSSTAGNYNEQFF.

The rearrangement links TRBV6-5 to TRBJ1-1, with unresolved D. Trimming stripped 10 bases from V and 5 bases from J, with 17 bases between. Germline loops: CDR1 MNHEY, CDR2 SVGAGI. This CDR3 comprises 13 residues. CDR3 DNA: TGTGCCACCCTCGGGAACGTGGGTACTGAAGCTTTCTTT. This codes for CATLGNVGTEAFF.

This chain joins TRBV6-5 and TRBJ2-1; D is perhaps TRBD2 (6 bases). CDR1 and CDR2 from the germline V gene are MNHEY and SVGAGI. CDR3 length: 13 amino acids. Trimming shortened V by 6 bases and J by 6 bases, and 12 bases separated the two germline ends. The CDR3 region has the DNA TGTGCCAGCAGAGGGGACTTCCCCAATGAGCAGTTCTTC. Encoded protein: CASRGDFPNEQFF.

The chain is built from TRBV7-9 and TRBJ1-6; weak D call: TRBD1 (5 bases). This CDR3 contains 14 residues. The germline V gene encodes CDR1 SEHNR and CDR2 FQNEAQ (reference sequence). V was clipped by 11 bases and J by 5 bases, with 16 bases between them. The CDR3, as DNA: TGTGCCTCCAAAGACAGCGCCGATAATTCACCCCTCCACTTT. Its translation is CASKDSADNSPLHF.

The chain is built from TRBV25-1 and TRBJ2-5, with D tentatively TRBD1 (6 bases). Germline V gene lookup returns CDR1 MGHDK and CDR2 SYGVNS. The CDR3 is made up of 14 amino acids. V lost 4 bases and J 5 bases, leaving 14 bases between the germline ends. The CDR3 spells CASSATDSVETQYF. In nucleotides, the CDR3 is TGTGCCAGCAGTGCGACGGACAGTGTGGAGACCCAGTACTTC.

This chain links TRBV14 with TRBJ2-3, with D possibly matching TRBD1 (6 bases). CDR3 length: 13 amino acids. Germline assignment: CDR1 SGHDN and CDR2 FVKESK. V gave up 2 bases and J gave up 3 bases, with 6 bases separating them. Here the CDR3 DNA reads TGTGCCAGCAGCCAAACAGGGACAGATACGCAGTATTTT. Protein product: CASSQTGTDTQYF.